Sequencing of this T cell receptor beta chain was carried out in a study of vaccination and CD4 T cells after COVID-19. For the study at large: Cells received overlapping spike peptides from SARS-CoV-2, HCoV-NL63, HCoV-OC43 and HCoV-229E as stimulation.

The treatment denotes: approximately 9-day PBMC culture with coronavirus spike peptide pools or control peptides (ViraFEST assay). According to the study, CD4+ T cells from the unexposed donor were gathered ahead of the COVID-19 pandemic (2011-2018). There are a few counts of this clonotype. The antigen is unknown. In germline, CDR1 is KGHDR, CDR2 SFDVKD. V lost 5 bases, J lost 5 bases, and 10 bases lay in between. There are 13 residues in the CDR3. Sequencing of the DNA from cultured CD4+ T cells was carried out with the Oncomine TCR Beta short-read assay. TCRdb analysed the PCR reads with MiXCR anew, one entry per CDR3 protein. Seen here are approximately 6,000 distinct CDR3 sequences, roughly 40% observed once, and the top ten hold around 50%.

The source of this sequence is a human donor in good health. The chain joins TRBV24-1 to TRBJ2-3, with unresolved D. The source material was CD4+ T cells from blood, cultured in vitro. Here the CDR3 reads CATSGSWGDTQYF. CDR3 nucleotide sequence: TGTGCCACCAGTGGCTCTTGGGGAGATACGCAGTATTTT.